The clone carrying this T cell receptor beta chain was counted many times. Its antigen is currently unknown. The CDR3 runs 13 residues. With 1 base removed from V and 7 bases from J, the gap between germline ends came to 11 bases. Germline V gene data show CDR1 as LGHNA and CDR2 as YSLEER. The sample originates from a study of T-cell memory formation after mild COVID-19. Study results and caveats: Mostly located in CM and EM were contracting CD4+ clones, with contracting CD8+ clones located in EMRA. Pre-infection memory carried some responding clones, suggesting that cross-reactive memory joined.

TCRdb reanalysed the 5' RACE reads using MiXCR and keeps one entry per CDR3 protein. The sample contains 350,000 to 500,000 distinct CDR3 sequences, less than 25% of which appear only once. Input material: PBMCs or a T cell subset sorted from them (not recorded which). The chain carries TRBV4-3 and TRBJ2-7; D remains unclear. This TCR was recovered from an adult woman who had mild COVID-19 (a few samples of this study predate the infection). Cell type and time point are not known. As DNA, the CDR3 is TGCGCCAGCAGCCAAGGTGCAGGTGATGAGCAGTACTTC. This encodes CASSQGAGDEQYF.